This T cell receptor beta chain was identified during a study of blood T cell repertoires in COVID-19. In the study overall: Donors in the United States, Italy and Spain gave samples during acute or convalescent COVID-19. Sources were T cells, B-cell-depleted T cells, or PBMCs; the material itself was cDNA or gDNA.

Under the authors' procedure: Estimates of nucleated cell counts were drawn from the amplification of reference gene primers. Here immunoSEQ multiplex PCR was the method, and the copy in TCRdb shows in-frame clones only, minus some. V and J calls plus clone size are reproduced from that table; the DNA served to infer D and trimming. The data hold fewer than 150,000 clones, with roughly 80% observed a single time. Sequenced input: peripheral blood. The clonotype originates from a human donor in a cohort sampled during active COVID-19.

The CDR3 is CASSQDPPSAGTFNEQFF. The DNA for the CDR3 is TGCGCCAGCAGCCAAGATCCGCCCAGCGCCGGAACATTCAATGAGCAGTTCTTC. V is TRBV4-3 and J is TRBJ2-1; D remains unclear. The CDR3 contains 18 residues. Trimming left V 0 bases short and J 6 bases short, with 21 bases between. Germline lookup yields CDR1 LGHNA and CDR2 YSLEER.